This T cell receptor beta chain was captured by sequencing in a study of cytomegalovirus exposure and HLA in healthy donors. The PCR used 60 Vbeta and 13 Jbeta primers. Measured with immunoSEQ multiplex PCR; TCRdb has only the in-frame clones, and not every one. The data contain roughly 170,000 clones, approximately 77% of them singletons. This clone has just one count. This sequence was found in a female donor in good health and CMV-seronegative. Sequencing was carried out using PBMCs.

The CDR3 DNA reads TGTGCCATCAGGGGCCCAAGCTCCTACAATGAGCAGTTCTTC. Translated: CAIRGPSSYNEQFF. V usage is TRBV10-3 and J usage is TRBJ2-1; D is undetermined. The CDR3 extends over 14 amino acids. The germline CDR1 and CDR2 sequences are ENHRY and SYGVKD. V was clipped by 6 bases and J by 0 bases, with 9 bases between them.